This T cell receptor (beta chain) originates from a study of cytomegalovirus exposure and HLA in healthy donors. Study in general: The same platform was used for the 100 to 150 validation repertoires and the roughly 680 first-cohort repertoires, a later analysis reported.

Study-wide results and limits: Testing in vitro showed three CMV-associated chains specific for CMV antigens. The tendency of first-cohort TCR clusters to co-occur in the 90 to 150 validation repertoires emerged from a later analysis.

This CDR3 spans 18 amino acids. CDR1 and CDR2 (germline): SGHVS, FQNEAQ. J lost 0 bases, V lost 0 bases, and 8 bases had no gene match. TCRdb's copy holds only in-frame clones and misses some; the assay was immunoSEQ multiplex PCR. This sample carries 150,000 to 200,000 clones, more than 75% of them seen once, and the ten largest clones take more than 1.2%. This clone has just one count. What it binds is unknown. Sequencing was performed on PBMCs. This clonotype was obtained from a woman between 18 and 29 years old in good health and CMV-seronegative. This chain uses TRBV7-8 with TRBJ1-3; 7 bases are a match to TRBD1. In DNA, the CDR3 is TGTGCCAGCAGCTTAGCCCCGACAGGGACCGTCTCTGGAAACACCATATATTTT. It codes for CASSLAPTGTVSGNTIYF.